Following are 15 T cell receptor beta chains from one sample sequenced in a study of breast tumors, draining lymph nodes, adjacent tissues. TCRdb used MiXCR to reprocess the multiplex PCR reads, holding one entry per CDR3 protein. This table has around 12,000 distinct CDR3 sequences, roughly 57% appearing once. The source material was tumor-adjacent breast tissue. The receptors shown here come from a female donor with breast cancer. Some clones in this sample may be carry-over from other donors' samples.

This rearrangement joins TRBV12-3 or TRBV12-4 to TRBJ2-3, with 10 bases aligning to TRBD2. The V segment lost 6 bases and the J segment 3 bases; nucleotides outside the gene matches: 9. The CDR3 loop spans 16 amino acids. The CDR3: CASRTLAGVSTDTQYF. CDR3 nucleotides: TGTGCCAGCAGAACGCTAGCGGGAGTGTCTACAGATACGCAGTATTTT.

The chain carries TRBV20-1 and TRBJ1-5; D is uncertain. The CDR3 has 13 residues. Germline V gene data show CDR1 as DFQATT and CDR2 as SNEGSKA (reference sequence). V lost 0 bases and J lost 5, with 8 bases in between. In nucleotides, the CDR3 is TGCAGTGCTAGAGATCCAGGAGATCAGCCCCAGCATTTT. It specifies CSARDPGDQPQHF.

There are many counts of this clonotype. This sequence joins TRBV9 and TRBJ2-1, with a weak D call TRBD2 (6 bases). CDR1 is SGDLS and CDR2 is YYNGEE in the germline V gene. The CDR3 has 15 residues. Trimming stripped 6 bases from V and 0 bases from J, with 13 bases between. For the CDR3, the DNA is TGTGCCAGCAACCGGGACTCGAGCTCCTACAATGAGCAGTTCTTC. As protein: CASNRDSSSYNEQFF.

The chain couples TRBV20-1 to TRBJ2-3; D call uncertain. Trimming pared 5 bases from V and 0 bases from J, leaving 9 bases between. The CDR3 consists of 13 residues. Germline CDR1 DFQATT, CDR2 SNEGSKA (reference sequence). CDR3 sequence: CSAGTASTDTQYF. The CDR3 DNA reads as TGCAGTGCTGGAACGGCAAGCACAGATACGCAGTATTTT.

This clonotype was counted only a few times. The V gene is TRBV9, the J gene TRBJ1-2; D possibly corresponds to TRBD1 (5 bases). The ends were cut back, 4 bases at V and 8 bases at J, with 12 bases in the middle. This CDR3 comprises 12 residues. Germline values: CDR1 SGDLS, CDR2 YYNGEE. Written as DNA, the CDR3 is TGTGCCAGCAGCATAAGGGGCGAGGGCTACACCTTC. It yields the protein CASSIRGEGYTF.

V gene TRBV6-1 combines with J gene TRBJ2-1, with TRBD2 matching over 11 bases. This CDR3 has 17 amino acids. Germline CDR1 MNHNS, CDR2 SASEGT. The V and J ends lost 7 bases and 4 bases, in that order; junction bases with no gene match: 12. Written as DNA, the CDR3 is TGTGCCAGCATTCAGGGGCTAGCGGGGGGTTCTTACAATGAGCAGTTCTTC. The encoded protein is CASIQGLAGGSYNEQFF.

With regard to this clonotype: The junction departs from the called germline gene at one end, perhaps through a read error. The rearrangement uses TRBV20-1 and TRBJ1-6; 8 positions agree with TRBD1. The CDR3 extends over 13 amino acids. Germline V gives CDR1 DFQATT, CDR2 SNEGSKA (reference sequence). The CDR3 region is CSALRQGNSLLHF. As DNA, the CDR3 is TGCAGTGCTCTAAGACAGGGGAATTCACTCCTCCACTTT.

Notes on this clonotype: Lacking the conserved final phenylalanine or tryptophan, this CDR3 likely reflects a read error. Because the CDR3's place on the DNA is in doubt, the DNA is left out and the CDR3 is given as listed by TCRdb. This chain joins TRBV29-1 and TRBJ2-3; the table's TRBD1 call for D was not verified on the DNA. The CDR3 has 12 amino acids, counting both end residues. From germline, CDR1 is SQVTM and CDR2 ANQGSEA. This CDR3 is CSGAGSATPSVR.

By share, this clonotype ranks as medium-sized. CDR3 DNA: TGTGCCAGCAGCATTGGGGACCGACGGCCCGTCGGCTACACCTTC. Translated, it gives CASSIGDRRPVGYTF. This chain joins TRBV7-2 and TRBJ1-2; weak D call: TRBD1 (5 bases). This CDR3 comprises 15 residues. Trimming removed 5 bases from V and 8 bases from J, with 21 bases in between. The germline gives CDR1 SGHTA, CDR2 FQGNSA.

CDR3 sequence reads: CAISEGTGRSQPQHF. The CDR3 DNA follows: TGTGCCATCAGTGAGGGGACAGGGCGGTCTCAGCCCCAGCATTTT. This chain connects TRBV10-3 to TRBJ1-5, with 9 bases identical to TRBD1. V trimming: 2 bases; J trimming: 6 bases; junction bases outside the gene matches: 5. Germline CDR1 and CDR2: ENHRY and SYGVKD. This CDR3 has 15 residues.

V gene TRBV15 combines with J gene TRBJ1-5; 7 positions agree with TRBD1. This CDR3 is built from 15 residues. The germline V gene encodes CDR1 LNHNV and CDR2 YYDKDF (reference sequence). V lost 2 bases, J lost 4 bases, and 5 bases stayed unmatched. The DNA of the CDR3 is TGTGCCACCAGCAGAAGACAGGGCCAGAATCAGCCCCAGCATTTT. This encodes CATSRRQGQNQPQHF.

This chain's CDR3 is CAISESSASTDTQYF. The CDR3 coding sequence is TGTGCCATCAGTGAGTCTAGCGCGAGCACAGATACGCAGTATTTT. This chain uses TRBV10-3 with TRBJ2-3; possibly TRBD2 for D (5 bases). The CDR3 length is 15 residues. V shed 0 bases and J shed 0 bases, with 7 bases lying between them. CDR1 is ENHRY, CDR2 SYGVKD, per germline.

This clonotype has just one count. The genes are TRBV5-1 and TRBJ1-3, with D unclear. The V end lost 0 bases, the J end lost 3 bases, and 10 bases lay between the germline ends. Germline-derived CDR1 and CDR2 are SGHRS and YFSETQ. There are 15 residues in the CDR3. CDR3 DNA: TGCGCCAGCAGCTTGGCTTCCGGGGATGGAAACACCATATATTTT. Residues: CASSLASGDGNTIYF.

This sequence joins TRBV2 and TRBJ2-1; 11 bases align to TRBD2. V was clipped by 8 bases and J by 7 bases; unmatched bases: 10. Germline CDR1 is SNHLY and CDR2 is FYNNEI. The CDR3 loop spans 15 amino acids. CDR3 sequence reads: CASVFSGGAENEQFF. The DNA for the CDR3 is TGTGCCAGCGTATTTAGCGGGGGGGCTGAGAATGAGCAGTTCTTC.

The V gene is TRBV12-3 or TRBV12-4, the J gene TRBJ1-2; TRBD1 might be the D (6 bases). The CDR3 runs to 12 residues. V was pared by 5 bases and J by 4 bases, with 8 bases between. The chain's CDR3 is CASSAQGYGYTF. CDR3 sequence (DNA): TGTGCCAGCAGTGCACAGGGCTATGGCTACACCTTC.